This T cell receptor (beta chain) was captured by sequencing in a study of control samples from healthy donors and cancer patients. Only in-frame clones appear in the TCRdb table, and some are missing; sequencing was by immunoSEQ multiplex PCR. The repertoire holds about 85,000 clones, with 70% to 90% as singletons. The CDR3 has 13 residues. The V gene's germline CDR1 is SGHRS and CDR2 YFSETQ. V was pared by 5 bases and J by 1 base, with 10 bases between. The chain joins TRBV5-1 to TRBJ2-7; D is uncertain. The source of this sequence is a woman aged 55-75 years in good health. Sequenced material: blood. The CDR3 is CASRLGGSYEQYF. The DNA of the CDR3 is TGCGCCAGCAGACTTGGTGGGTCCTACGAGCAGTACTTC.